A single TCR beta chain is shown here with its context. What it recognizes is unknown. A sample-barcoded 5' primer and a J-beta primer mix were used in a second PCR of roughly 7 to 11 cycles. Each CDR3 protein is one row after TCRdb ran MiXCR on the 5' RACE reads. The sample records about 1.6 million distinct CDR3 sequences, roughly 32% being singletons. The data derive from a study of blood T cells in healthy people across ages. The study's findings and limits: When set beside aged donors, long-lived donors presented more naive CD4+ cells and higher diversity.

Germline V CDR1 and CDR2: MNHNS, SASEGT. Trimming shortened V by 6 bases and J by 3 bases, and 15 bases separated the two germline ends. The length of the CDR3 is 15 residues. The sequence came from a woman aged 30 to 39 in good health. The sample consisted of blood. The V and J genes are TRBV6-1 and TRBJ2-1, with D perhaps TRBD1 (5 bases). CDR3 residues: CASRRGTGGYNEQFF. The CDR3 bases are TGTGCCAGCAGAAGGGGCACAGGTGGCTACAATGAGCAGTTCTTC.